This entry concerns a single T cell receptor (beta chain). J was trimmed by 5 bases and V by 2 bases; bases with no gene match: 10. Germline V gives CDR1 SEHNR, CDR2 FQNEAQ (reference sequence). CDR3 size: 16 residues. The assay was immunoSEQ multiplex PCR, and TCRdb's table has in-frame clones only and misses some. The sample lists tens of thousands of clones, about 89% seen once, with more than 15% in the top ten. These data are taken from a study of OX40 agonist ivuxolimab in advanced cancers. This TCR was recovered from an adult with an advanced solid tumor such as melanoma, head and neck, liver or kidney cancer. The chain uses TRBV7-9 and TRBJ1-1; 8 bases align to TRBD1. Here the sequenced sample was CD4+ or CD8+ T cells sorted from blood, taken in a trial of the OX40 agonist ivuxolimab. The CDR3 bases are TGTGCCAGCAGCTTAAGTTCGGGCGGACAGGGAACTGAAGCTTTCTTT. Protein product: CASSLSSGGQGTEAFF.